This is a list of T cell receptor beta chains from one sample in a study of spatial heterogeneity in lung cancer. TCRdb re-analysed the 5' RACE reads in MiXCR, keeping a single row per CDR3 protein. Here the sample spans over 50,000 distinct CDR3 sequences, about 8% being singletons. The sample was PBMCs, taken at surgery. These receptor sequences come from a female donor with early-stage non-small cell lung cancer. The CDR3 runs from the conserved cysteine through the conserved F or W. The D gene is left open where the match is weak. Size is stated for part of the rows, as once, few or many counts, or as a class when the clone is expanded.

d_gene,j_gene,abundance,v_gene,CDR3nt,CDR3aa
NA,TRBJ1-1,many,TRBV6-6,TGTGCCAGCGTTAATGGGGAGGACACTGAAGCTTTCTTT,CASVNGEDTEAFF
TRBD2,TRBJ2-7,few,TRBV3-1,TGTGCCAGCAGCCAGGGTAGCGGGGGCTACGAGCAGTACTTC,CASSQGSGGYEQYF
NA,TRBJ2-2,few,TRBV7-2,TGTGCCAGCAGCTTACGATGGACCGGGGAGCTGTTTTTT,CASSLRWTGELFF
TRBD1,TRBJ2-7,many,TRBV27,TGTGCCAGCAGTTTTGGGGACAGGGAGGACTACGAGCAGTACTTC,CASSFGDREDYEQYF
TRBD1,TRBJ1-5,many,TRBV12-3/TRBV12-4,TGTGCCAGCAGTCCCCCGGGACAGGGGCCCAATCAGCCCCAGCATTTT,CASSPPGQGPNQPQHF
TRBD2,TRBJ2-3,NA,TRBV7-8,TGTGCCAGCAGCTTAGAACTAGCGGGAGTAAGCCCGCAGGATACGCAGTATTTT,CASSLELAGVSPQDTQYF
TRBD1,TRBJ1-2,many,TRBV6-4,TGTGCCAGCAGTGACTCGATAGGGGGCGGAGGCTACACCTTC,CASSDSIGGGGYTF
NA,TRBJ2-1,NA,TRBV20-1,TGCAGTGCTAGAGGGGGGGCCCCCCTCTATGAGCAGTTCTTC,CSARGGAPLYEQFF
NA,TRBJ2-4,NA,TRBV28,TGTGCCAGCAGGGAAGGGCCGGCGGCCAAAAACATTCAGTACTTC,CASREGPAAKNIQYF
TRBD2,TRBJ2-3,many,TRBV5-1,TGCGCCAGCAGCTTAACCGGGACTAGCGGGATGGTAGATACGCAGTATTTT,CASSLTGTSGMVDTQYF
NA,TRBJ2-2,many,TRBV29-1,TGCAGCGCAGAGCGGAGCTCGAACACCGGGGAGCTGTTTTTT,CSAERSSNTGELFF
NA,TRBJ2-2,few,TRBV18,TGTGCCAGCTCCTACCCGAACACCGGGGAGCTGTTTTTT,CASSYPNTGELFF
TRBD2,TRBJ2-7,NA,TRBV3-1,TGTGCCAGCAGGGGGACTAGCGGGACCAAGGACGAGCAGTACTTC,CASRGTSGTKDEQYF
TRBD2,TRBJ2-3,many,TRBV6-5,TGTGCCACCCGGCGGGAGGGAAACACAGATACGCAGTATTTT,CATRREGNTDTQYF
NA,TRBJ1-1,many,TRBV7-3,TGTGCCAGCAGCGTAGGGGACATGAACACTGAAGCTTTCTTT,CASSVGDMNTEAFF
TRBD1,TRBJ2-3,NA,TRBV13,TGTGCCAGCAGCATATGGACAGGGGGAGGCACAGATACGCAGTATTTT,CASSIWTGGGTDTQYF
NA,TRBJ1-3,NA,TRBV28,TGTGCCAGCAGTTTGGCGACAACAGGAAACACCATATATTTT,CASSLATTGNTIYF
TRBD1,TRBJ1-2,few,TRBV3-1,TGTGCCAGCAGCCCCCTGGGACAGGACTATGGCTACACCTTC,CASSPLGQDYGYTF
NA,TRBJ1-3,many,TRBV28,TGTGCCAGCAAGAGGTCTGGAAACACCATATATTTT,CASKRSGNTIYF
NA,TRBJ2-3,few,TRBV20-1,TGCAGTGCTAGAGATCTGAGAGGGAGGGGGACAGATACGCAGTATTTT,CSARDLRGRGTDTQYF
NA,TRBJ2-2,many,TRBV28,TGTGCCAGCAGTCCATCAACGGGTCCCGGGGAGCTGTTTTTT,CASSPSTGPGELFF
TRBD1,TRBJ1-3,NA,TRBV5-1,TGCGCCAGCCGGGACAGCCCCACAGCGGGAAACACCATATATTTT,CASRDSPTAGNTIYF
NA,TRBJ1-2,NA,TRBV6-5,TGTGCCAGCAGCTCTCGTGGGGGCCTAGGCTATGGCTACACCTTC,CASSSRGGLGYGYTF
TRBD2,TRBJ2-1,few,TRBV28,TGTGCCAGCAGTTTAGGTAGCGGGGTTAGGAATGAGCAGTTCTTC,CASSLGSGVRNEQFF
NA,TRBJ2-5,NA,TRBV6-1,TGTGCCAGCAGTGAAATGTTCGGCGGGGAAGAGACCCAGTACTTC,CASSEMFGGEETQYF
NA,TRBJ1-6,NA,TRBV6-5,TGTGCCGCGCGACCACCGCGCCAAAATTCACCCCTCCACTTT,CAARPPRQNSPLHF
TRBD1,TRBJ2-3,many,TRBV28,TGTGCCAGCATCGCGGACAGGGCCACAGATACGCAGTATTTT,CASIADRATDTQYF